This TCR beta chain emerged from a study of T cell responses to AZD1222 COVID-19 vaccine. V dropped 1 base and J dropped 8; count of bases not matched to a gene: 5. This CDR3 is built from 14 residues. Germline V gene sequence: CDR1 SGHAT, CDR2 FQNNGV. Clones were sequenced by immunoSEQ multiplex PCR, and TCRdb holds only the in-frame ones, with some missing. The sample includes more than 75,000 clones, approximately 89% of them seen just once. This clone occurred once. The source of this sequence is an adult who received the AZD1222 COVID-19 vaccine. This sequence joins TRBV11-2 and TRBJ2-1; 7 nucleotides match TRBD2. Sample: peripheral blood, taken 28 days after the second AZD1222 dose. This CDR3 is CASSLVGGGDEQFF. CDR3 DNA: TGTGCCAGCAGCTTAGTTGGGGGAGGGGATGAGCAGTTCTTC.